These 25 T cell receptor beta chains came from one sample sequenced in a study of PD-1 blockade in classical Hodgkin lymphoma. Following autologous stem cell transplantation, relapse occurred in every patient, and exposure to brentuximab vedotin varied. The protocol was immunoSEQ multiplex PCR, while the TCRdb copy is restricted to in-frame clones and leaves out a portion. This table has approximately 150,000 clones, nearly 80% appearing once. This specimen was peripheral blood mononuclear cells (PBMCs), taken before the second cycle of nivolumab. The receptor set was obtained from a human donor with classical Hodgkin lymphoma.

This clone was found once. This sequence joins TRBV9 and TRBJ2-1; 9 bases are shared with TRBD1. CDR1 is SGDLS and CDR2 is YYNGEE in the germline V gene. The CDR3 contains 19 residues. J gave up 0 bases and V 0 bases, and 10 bases lay outside the gene matches. Here the CDR3 DNA reads TGTGCCAGCAGCGTAGTTGGGGGGACAGGGCCGAGCTCCTACAATGAGCAGTTCTTC. As protein: CASSVVGGTGPSSYNEQFF.

The CDR3 reads CASSQSYGYTF. The CDR3 bases are TGTGCCAGCTCACAGTCCTATGGCTACACCTTC. The chain is built from TRBV18 and TRBJ1-2; D is unclear. Trimming took off 4 bases at V and 4 bases at J, with 4 bases between the two ends. The CDR3 is 11 amino acids. From germline, CDR1 is KGHSH and CDR2 LQKENI.

The J gene is TRBJ1-1, the V gene TRBV7-2; D gene uncertain. Germline loops: CDR1 SGHTA, CDR2 FQGNSA. The CDR3 has 13 residues. V dropped 0 bases and J dropped 0 bases, with 2 bases sitting between them. CDR3 bases: TGTGCCAGCAGCTTAGCGCTGAACACTGAAGCTTTCTTT. Translated: CASSLALNTEAFF. Based on the CDR3 plus reference TRBV7-2 and TRBJ1-1, the full variable domain is GAGVSQSPSNKVTEKGKDVELRCDPISGHTALYWYRQSLGQGLEFLIYFQGNSAPDKSGLPSDRFSAERTGGSVSTLTIQRTQQEDSAVYLCASSLALNTEAFFGQGTRLTVV.

In this sample, this clone turned up a few times. The chain links TRBV6-6 to TRBJ2-7; 11 nucleotides agree with TRBD2. With 2 bases clipped from V and 6 bases from J, the junction kept 6 bases outside the gene matches. There are 15 residues in the CDR3. In germline, CDR1 is MNHNY, CDR2 SVGAGI (reference sequence). The CDR3 reads CASSYPTSGSTEQYF. DNA of the CDR3: TGTGCCAGCAGTTACCCCACTAGCGGGAGTACCGAGCAGTACTTC.

This clone was detected only once. This chain connects TRBV7-9 to TRBJ1-1, with 9 positions matching TRBD1. J was trimmed by 4 bases and V by 5 bases; bases with no gene match: 14. CDR3 length equals 17 residues. The germline V gene has CDR1 SEHNR and CDR2 FQNEAQ (reference sequence). The CDR3 loop reads CASSPPGTGSFSTEAFF. CDR3 coding DNA: TGTGCCAGCAGCCCGCCCGGGACAGGGAGTTTTAGCACTGAAGCTTTCTTT.

The V and J genes are TRBV19 and TRBJ1-5; 10 bases line up with TRBD1. The CDR3 is 15 residues long. J was trimmed by 7 bases and V by 6 bases; bases with no gene match: 9. Per the germline V gene, CDR1 is LNHDA and CDR2 is SQIVND (reference sequence). Here the CDR3 reads CASSPSTGGFQPQHF. The CDR3, as DNA: TGTGCCAGTAGCCCCTCGACAGGGGGCTTCCAGCCCCAGCATTTT.

This clone was observed a handful of times. Other DNA sequences of this sample code for an identical CDR3. The rearrangement uses TRBV27 and TRBJ2-3; no definite D call. The germline gives CDR1 MNHEY, CDR2 SMNVEV (reference sequence). V was cut by 7 bases and J by 0 bases, with 8 bases left in between. The CDR3 has 13 amino acids. CDR3 sequence: CASKGSSTDTQYF. The CDR3 DNA sequence: TGTGCCAGCAAAGGATCTAGCACAGATACGCAGTATTTT.

The chain combines TRBV6-1 with TRBJ1-2; no clear D. Germline CDR1 is MNHNS and CDR2 is SASEGT. V was cut by 5 bases and J by 8 bases, with 18 bases left in between. CDR3 length equals 14 residues. As DNA, the CDR3 is TGTGCCAGCAGTTCCCGAATGGGGAACGAGGGCTACACCTTC. Its protein product is CASSSRMGNEGYTF.

V is TRBV19 and J is TRBJ2-5, with TRBD1 matching over 7 bases. V shed 4 bases and J 2 bases; nucleotides not matched to a gene: 7. This CDR3 comprises 15 residues. CDR1 is LNHDA and CDR2 is SQIVND in the germline V gene (reference sequence). CDR3: CASSTLDRRQETQYF. CDR3 sequence (DNA): TGTGCCAGTAGTACTTTGGACAGGCGGCAAGAGACCCAGTACTTC.

The V and J genes are TRBV30 and TRBJ2-7; a weak D match, TRBD2 (5 bases). Germline-derived CDR1 and CDR2 are GTSNPN and SVGIG (reference sequence). Trimming removed 2 bases from V and 3 bases from J, with 14 bases in between. This CDR3 has 14 residues. This CDR3 reads CAWSIAGGGYEQYF. CDR3 bases: TGTGCCTGGAGTATCGCAGGAGGAGGCTACGAGCAGTACTTC. The full variable domain, rest sourced from reference TRBV30 and TRBJ2-7, is SQTIHQWPATLVQPVGSPLSLECTVEGTSNPNLYWYRQAAGRGLQLLFYSVGIGQISSEVPQNLSASRPQDRQFILSSKKLLLSDSGFYLCAWSIAGGGYEQYFGPGTRLTVT.

This clone has a single count. V and J are TRBV7-2 and TRBJ2-5, with D perhaps TRBD1 (6 bases). Per germline, CDR1 SGHTA and CDR2 FQGNSA. V lost 2 bases and J 1 base, leaving 8 bases between the germline ends. The CDR3 is 14 amino acids. The CDR3 sequence: CASSLSQGQETQYF. CDR3 DNA: TGTGCCAGCAGCTTATCACAGGGCCAAGAGACCCAGTACTTC.

This clone occurred once. This chain links TRBV6-6 with TRBJ2-7; a weak D match, TRBD1 (6 bases). CDR3 length: 15 amino acids. The V and J ends lost 2 bases and 2 bases respectively, with 13 bases between them. Germline CDR1 is MNHNY and CDR2 is SVGAGI (reference sequence). The CDR3, as DNA: TGTGCCAGCAGTTACCAAGGGGGTGTTACCTACGAGCAGTACTTC. It codes for CASSYQGGVTYEQYF.

The rearrangement uses TRBV7-9 and TRBJ1-6; D is possibly TRBD1 (5 bases). Germline CDR1 SEHNR, CDR2 FQNEAQ (reference sequence). Trimming removed 5 bases from V and 6 bases from J, with 14 bases in between. CDR3 size: 15 residues. CDR3 protein: CASSPRARPNSPLHF. The CDR3 nucleotides read TGTGCCAGCAGCCCCAGGGCGCGGCCTAATTCACCCCTCCACTTT.

The genes are TRBV19 and TRBJ2-2; tentatively, D is TRBD1 or TRBD2 (5 bases each). Looked up from germline, CDR1 is LNHDA and CDR2 is SQIVND (reference sequence). The CDR3 is 13 amino acids. V lost 4 bases to trimming and J lost 7 bases, with 10 bases between them. The CDR3 region has the DNA TGTGCCAGTAGTACCGGGGCCGTCGGGGAGCTGTTTTTT. Encoded protein: CASSTGAVGELFF.

CDR3 in amino acids: CASEAGRNYGYTF. The CDR3 DNA sequence: TGTGCCAGCGAAGCAGGACGTAACTATGGCTACACCTTC. The chain links TRBV18 to TRBJ1-2; the D is unclear. Trimming took off 8 bases at V and 1 base at J, with 11 bases between the two ends. CDR3 length equals 13 residues. Germline V lookup: CDR1 KGHSH, CDR2 LQKENI.

The V gene is TRBV25-1, the J gene TRBJ2-3; D possibly matches TRBD1 or TRBD2 (5 bases each). Trimming removed 4 bases from V and 1 base from J, with 18 bases in between. This CDR3 region has 17 residues. Per the germline V gene, CDR1 is MGHDK and CDR2 is SYGVNS. The CDR3 sequence is CASSGSQGRAGTDTQYF. The CDR3 coding sequence is TGTGCCAGCAGTGGGTCGCAGGGCAGAGCGGGCACAGATACGCAGTATTTT.

The chain joins TRBV7-2 to TRBJ2-3; TRBD2 agrees at 9 bases. This CDR3 spans 15 amino acids. After removal of 1 base from V and 4 bases from J, the junction contained 3 bases not matched to a gene. The germline CDR1 and CDR2 sequences are SGHTA and FQGNSA. CDR3 coding DNA: TGTGCCAGCAGCTTAGGCGGGAGGGCCTCAGATACGCAGTATTTT. Its protein product is CASSLGGRASDTQYF.

A few counts support this clone. This sample also contains other DNA sequences that code for the same CDR3. The chain couples TRBV7-2 to TRBJ2-7; 7 bases agree with TRBD2. Germline loops: CDR1 SGHTA, CDR2 FQGNSA. The CDR3 consists of 14 residues. J gave up 2 bases and V 0 bases, and 1 base lay outside the gene matches. CDR3 bases: TGTGCCAGCAGCTTAGCTGGGGGGGCCTACGAGCAGTACTTC. This gives the protein CASSLAGGAYEQYF.

V gene TRBV2 combines with J gene TRBJ2-5, with TRBD1 matching over 9 bases. V was clipped by 8 bases and J by 3 bases; unmatched bases: 7. Germline CDR1 is SNHLY and CDR2 is FYNNEI. The length of the CDR3 is 14 residues. The CDR3 spells CASGTGLWEETQYF. In DNA form, the CDR3 reads TGTGCCAGCGGGACAGGGCTGTGGGAAGAGACCCAGTACTTC. The variable domain in full, with the rest retrieved from reference TRBV2 and TRBJ2-5, is EPEVTQTPSHQVTQMGQEVILRCVPISNHLYFYWYRQILGQKVEFLVSFYNNEISEKSEIFDDQFSVERPDGSNFTLKIRSTKLEDSAMYFCASGTGLWEETQYFGPGTRLLVL.

The DNA of the CDR3 is TGTGCCAGCAGCTTAGTTCCACCCGAGCAGTTCTTC. Residues: CASSLVPPEQFF. The rearrangement links TRBV7-2 to TRBJ2-1; D is unresolved. V shed 1 base and J shed 10 bases, with 8 bases lying between them. The CDR3 is made up of 12 amino acids. Per germline, CDR1 SGHTA and CDR2 FQGNSA. The whole variable domain, filled in from reference TRBV7-2 and TRBJ2-1, reads GAGVSQSPSNKVTEKGKDVELRCDPISGHTALYWYRQSLGQGLEFLIYFQGNSAPDKSGLPSDRFSAERTGGSVSTLTIQRTQQEDSAVYLCASSLVPPEQFFGPGTRLTVL.

The chain recombines TRBV10-3 with TRBJ2-1; perhaps D is TRBD1 or TRBD2 (6 bases each). The CDR3 spans 14 residues. Trimming took off 10 bases at V and 9 bases at J, with 22 bases between the two ends. CDR1 and CDR2 (germline): ENHRY, SYGVKD. CDR3 loop: CATREGGSGFEQFF. The CDR3, as DNA: TGTGCCACCCGGGAAGGGGGGAGTGGCTTTGAGCAGTTCTTC.

The genes are TRBV6-5 and TRBJ2-7, with 7 bases matching TRBD1. CDR3 length equals 14 residues. Per germline, CDR1 MNHEY and CDR2 SVGAGI. The junction had 6 bases not matched to a gene; V was cut back by 2 bases and J by 5 bases. CDR3 DNA sequence: TGTGCCAGCAGTTACGAACAGGGGATTAACGAGCAGTACTTC. It translates to CASSYEQGINEQYF.

The rearrangement links TRBV4-2 to TRBJ2-1; the match to TRBD2 covers 7 bases. Trimming cost V 4 bases and J 2 bases; bases outside gene matches: 5. Germline V gene sequence: CDR1 LGHNA, CDR2 YNFKEQ. This CDR3 region has 15 residues. In nucleotides, the CDR3 is TGTGCCAGCAGCCCCAGCGGGACCGCCTACAATGAGCAGTTCTTC. Protein sequence: CASSPSGTAYNEQFF.

Only a few counts were recorded for this clone. The CDR3 spells CASSYSSGGNEKLFF. The CDR3 DNA sequence: TGTGCCAGCAGTTACTCGAGTGGGGGGAATGAAAAACTGTTTTTT. The chain employs TRBV6-6 and TRBJ1-4, with D maybe TRBD1 (5 bases). CDR3 length: 15 amino acids. Germline CDR1 MNHNY, CDR2 SVGAGI (reference sequence). V was pared by 0 bases and J by 5 bases, with 10 bases between.

This clone has a single count. The chain is built from TRBV6-5 and TRBJ2-5, with no clear D. The CDR3 is 14 residues long. Trimming removed 2 bases at V and 2 bases at J, with 9 bases between. CDR1 is MNHEY, CDR2 SVGAGI, per germline. This chain's CDR3 is CASSYRTRQETQYF. In DNA form, the CDR3 reads TGTGCCAGCAGTTACCGTACGCGGCAAGAGACCCAGTACTTC.